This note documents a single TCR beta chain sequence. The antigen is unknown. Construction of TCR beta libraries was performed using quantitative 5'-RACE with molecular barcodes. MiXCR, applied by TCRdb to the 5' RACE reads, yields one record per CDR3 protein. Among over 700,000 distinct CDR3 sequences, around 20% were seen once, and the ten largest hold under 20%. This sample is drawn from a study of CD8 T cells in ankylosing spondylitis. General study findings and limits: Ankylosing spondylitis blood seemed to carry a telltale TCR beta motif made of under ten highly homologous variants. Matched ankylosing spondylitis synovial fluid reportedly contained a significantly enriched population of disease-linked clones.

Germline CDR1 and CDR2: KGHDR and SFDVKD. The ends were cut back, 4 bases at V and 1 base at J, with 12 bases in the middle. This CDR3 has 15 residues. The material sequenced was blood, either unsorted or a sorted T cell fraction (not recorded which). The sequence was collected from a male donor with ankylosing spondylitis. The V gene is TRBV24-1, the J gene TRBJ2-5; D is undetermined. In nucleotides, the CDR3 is TGTGCCACCAGTGACCCCCGGACGGGCCAAGAGACCCAGTACTTC. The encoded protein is CATSDPRTGQETQYF.